This T cell receptor (beta chain) was obtained from a study of CD4+ T cells in melanoma (dated by TCRdb to between 2021 and 2024). For context, the study as a whole: Neoantigen-specific CD4+ T cells in human melanoma were what the study investigated.

The germline V end is reduced by 7 bases and the J end by 2 bases; junction bases left unmatched: 6. The CDR3 spans 13 residues, from the cysteine through the phenylalanine. Of all the DNA, just the CDR3 is kept, 39 bases in frame from base 1. Via the germline V gene, CDR1 is SQVTM and CDR2 ANQGSEA. The method was the immunoSEQ multiplex PCR assay. As stored in TCRdb, this immuneACCESS dataset retains in-frame rearrangements with V and J assigned. A fraction of the clones does not appear; measured against another copy, unresolved V genes explain less than half of the discrepancy, and the remainder lacks a known reason. Recorded for this sample are some 110,000 clones; 80% to 95% of them occurred a single time. In total, the top ten clones hold about 3.3% of the sample. Overall study outcomes, separate from this receptor: Neoantigen-specific CD4+ T cells were reported to be correlated with the function of CD8+ T cells, macrophages and B cells. Neoantigen-specific CD4+ T cells in melanoma were reported to have a range of differentiation states.

The donors were people with melanoma. In regard to this clone: Its target antigen remains unknown. No much larger clone exists at a distance of one base, and base qualities are not known.

The receptor was derived from a human donor with melanoma. Recombination connected TRBV29-1 to TRBJ2-7; 9 bases in between match TRBD1. Sequencing used peripheral blood. The DNA sequence reads TGCAGCGCTATGTGGACAGGGGCCTACGAGCAGTACTTC. Protein translation: CSAMWTGAYEQYF.